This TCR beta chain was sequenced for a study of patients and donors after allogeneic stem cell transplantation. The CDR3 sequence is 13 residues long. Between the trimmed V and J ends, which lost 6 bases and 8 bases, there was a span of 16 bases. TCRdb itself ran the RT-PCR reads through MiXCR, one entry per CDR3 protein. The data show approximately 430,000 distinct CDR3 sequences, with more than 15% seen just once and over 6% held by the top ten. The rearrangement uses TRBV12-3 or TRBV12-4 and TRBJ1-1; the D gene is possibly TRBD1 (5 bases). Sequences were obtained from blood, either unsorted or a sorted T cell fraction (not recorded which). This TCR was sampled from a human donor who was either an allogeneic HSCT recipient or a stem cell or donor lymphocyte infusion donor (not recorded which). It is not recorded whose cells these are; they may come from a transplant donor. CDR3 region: CASRGRGLAEAFF. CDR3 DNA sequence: TGTGCCAGCAGAGGACGGGGGTTAGCCGAAGCTTTCTTT.